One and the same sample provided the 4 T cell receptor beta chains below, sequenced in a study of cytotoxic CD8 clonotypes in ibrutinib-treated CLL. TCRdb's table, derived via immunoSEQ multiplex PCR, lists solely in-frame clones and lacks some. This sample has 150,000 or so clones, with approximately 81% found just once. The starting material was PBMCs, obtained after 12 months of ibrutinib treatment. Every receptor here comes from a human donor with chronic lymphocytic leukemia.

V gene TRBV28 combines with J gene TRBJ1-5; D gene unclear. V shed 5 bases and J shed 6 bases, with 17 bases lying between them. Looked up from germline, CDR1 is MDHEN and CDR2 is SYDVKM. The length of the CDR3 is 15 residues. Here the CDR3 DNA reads TGTGCCAGCAGTCCCAGATCGTACGCGGGTCAGCCCCAGCATTTT. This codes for CASSPRSYAGQPQHF.

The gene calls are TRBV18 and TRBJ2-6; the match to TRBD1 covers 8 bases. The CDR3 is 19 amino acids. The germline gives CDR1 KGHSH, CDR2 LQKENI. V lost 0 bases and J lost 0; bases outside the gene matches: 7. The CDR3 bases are TGTGCCAGCTCACCACCCCCGGGACAGGAGCTCTCTGGGGCCAACGTCCTGACTTTC. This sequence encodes CASSPPPGQELSGANVLTF. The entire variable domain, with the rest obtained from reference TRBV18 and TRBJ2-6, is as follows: NAGVMQNPRHLVRRRGQEARLRCSPMKGHSHVYWYRQLPEEGLKFMVYLQKENIIDESGMPKERFSAEFPKEGPSILRIQQVVRGDSAAYFCASSPPPGQELSGANVLTFGAGSRLTVL.

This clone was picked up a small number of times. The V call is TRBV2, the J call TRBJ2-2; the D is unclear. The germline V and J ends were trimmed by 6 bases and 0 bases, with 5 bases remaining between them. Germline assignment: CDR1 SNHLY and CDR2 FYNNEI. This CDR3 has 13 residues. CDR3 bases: TGTGCCAGCAGGGTCGCGAACACCGGGGAGCTGTTTTTT. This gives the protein CASRVANTGELFF.

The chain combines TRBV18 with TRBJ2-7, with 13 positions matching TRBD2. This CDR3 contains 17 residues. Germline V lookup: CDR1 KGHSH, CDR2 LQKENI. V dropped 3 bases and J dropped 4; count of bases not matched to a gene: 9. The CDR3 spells CASSPPPGTSGTYEQYF. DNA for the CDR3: TGTGCCAGCTCACCCCCCCCCGGGACTAGCGGGACATACGAGCAGTACTTC.